The 13 T cell receptor beta chains in this list originate from one sample, sequenced in a study of OX40 agonist ivuxolimab in advanced cancers. Clones were sequenced by immunoSEQ multiplex PCR, and TCRdb holds only the in-frame ones, with some missing. The table has about 64,000 clones, 88% seen once. Material: CD4+ or CD8+ T cells sorted from blood, obtained in a trial of the OX40 agonist ivuxolimab. The receptors stem from an adult with an advanced solid tumor such as melanoma, head and neck, liver or kidney cancer.

The chain carries TRBV6-1 and TRBJ2-7; TRBD2 matches 10 bases. The germline V gene encodes CDR1 MNHNS and CDR2 SASEGT. Trimming removed 10 bases from V and 2 bases from J; junction bases left unmatched: 11. The CDR3 is 15 amino acids. The CDR3 loop is CATLPGTSATYEQYF. In nucleotides, the CDR3 is TGTGCCACCCTTCCCGGGACTAGCGCCACCTACGAGCAGTACTTC.

V is TRBV28 and J is TRBJ2-5, with TRBD2 matching 8 bases. V was pared by 5 bases and J by 4 bases, with 12 bases of the junction left unmatched. The V gene's germline CDR1 is MDHEN and CDR2 SYDVKM. The CDR3 consists of 16 residues. The CDR3 DNA reads as TGTGCCAGCAGTCGACCCGGGACTAGGGGAACAGAGACCCAGTACTTC. Translated: CASSRPGTRGTETQYF. The variable domain in full, completed from reference TRBV28 and TRBJ2-5, reads DVKVTQSSRYLVKRTGEKVFLECVQDMDHENMFWYRQDPGLGLRLIYFSYDVKMKEKGDIPEGYSVSREKKERFSLILESASTNQTSMYLCASSRPGTRGTETQYFGPGTRLLVL.

The rearrangement joins TRBV10-2 to TRBJ2-7, with 8 bases lining up with TRBD1. The CDR3 is 14 amino acids. Trimming at V came to 6 bases and at J to 0 bases, leaving 4 bases not matched to a gene. CDR1 and CDR2 (germline): WSHSY, SAAADI. The chain's CDR3 is CASRGTGISYEQYF. In DNA form, the CDR3 reads TGCGCCAGCAGGGGGACAGGAATCTCCTACGAGCAGTACTTC.

A single count supports this clone. The chain is built from TRBV25-1 and TRBJ1-1; possible D gene TRBD1, 5 bases. V dropped 1 base and J dropped 9 bases, with 12 bases sitting between them. The CDR3 spans 13 residues. Germline V gene lookup returns CDR1 MGHDK and CDR2 SYGVNS. The CDR3 DNA reads as TGTGCCAGCAGTGAATTTAGCGGGGGAAAAGCTTTCTTT. This codes for CASSEFSGGKAFF.

The V call is TRBV19, the J call TRBJ2-5, with 9 positions matching TRBD2. V trimming: 4 bases; J trimming: 6 bases; junction bases outside the gene matches: 9. Germline V lookup: CDR1 LNHDA, CDR2 SQIVND (reference sequence). The CDR3 totals 15 residues. In DNA form, the CDR3 reads TGTGCCAGTAGTACTCTTGGGACTAGCAGGCAGACCCAGTACTTC. Translation gives CASSTLGTSRQTQYF.

This clone was picked up one time. The rearrangement uses TRBV11-2 and TRBJ1-2; no firm D call. Trimming cost V 5 bases and J 3 bases, with 10 bases left between them. The CDR3 runs 13 residues. CDR1 and CDR2 (germline): SGHAT, FQNNGV. In DNA, the CDR3 is TGTGCCAGCAGCCCCGGCGTCTACTATGGCTACACCTTC. Translating it yields CASSPGVYYGYTF.

J is TRBJ1-2 and V is TRBV6-5, with 8 bases lining up with TRBD1. Germline CDR1 MNHEY, CDR2 SVGAGI. This CDR3 region has 14 residues. Trimming took 6 bases from V and 8 from J; bases not matched to a gene: 11. CDR3 DNA sequence: TGTGCCAGCAGAAACTTCCAGGGGGCTGGCGGCTACACCTTC. Its protein is CASRNFQGAGGYTF.

The V gene is TRBV14, the J gene TRBJ2-1; 7 bases match TRBD1. Germline values: CDR1 SGHDN, CDR2 FVKESK. This CDR3 is 14 amino acids long. The junction had 5 bases not matched to a gene; V was cut back by 3 bases and J by 6 bases. The CDR3 DNA reads as TGTGCCAGCAGCCACCGGGACAGCGGCAATGAGCAGTTCTTC. Translating gives CASSHRDSGNEQFF. Complete variable domain (other parts from reference TRBV14 and TRBJ2-1): EAGVTQFPSHSVIEKGQTVTLRCDPISGHDNLYWYRRVMGKEIKFLLHFVKESKQDESGMPNNRFLAERTGGTYSTLKVQPAELEDSGVYFCASSHRDSGNEQFFGPGTRLTVL.

This sequence joins TRBV19 and TRBJ2-7, with a weak D call TRBD1 (7 bases). Germline CDR1 LNHDA, CDR2 SQIVND (reference sequence). CDR3 length: 14 residues. V was pared by 1 base and J by 7 bases, with 14 bases between. The CDR3: CASSIGGGAGEQYF. The CDR3 coding sequence is TGTGCCAGTAGTATAGGAGGGGGCGCGGGGGAGCAGTACTTC.

The rearrangement uses TRBV6-1 and TRBJ2-7, with a tentative D call TRBD2 (7 bases). The germline V and J ends were trimmed by 7 bases and 2 bases, with 18 bases remaining between them. The CDR3 length is 15 residues. Germline V gene data show CDR1 as MNHNS and CDR2 as SASEGT. The CDR3 coding sequence is TGTGCCAGCATCCCGGAGGGGGGGATCGCCTACGAGCAGTACTTC. Translated, it gives CASIPEGGIAYEQYF.

Here the CDR3 DNA reads TGTGCCAGCAGCCCCGGGACGTTCTATGGCTACACCTTC. This codes for CASSPGTFYGYTF. The chain is built from TRBV11-2 and TRBJ1-2, with D tentatively TRBD1 (5 bases). Trimming shortened V by 5 bases and J by 4 bases, and 11 bases separated the two germline ends. The CDR3 has 13 amino acids. CDR1 and CDR2 from the germline V gene are SGHAT and FQNNGV.

The chain couples TRBV4-1 to TRBJ1-2, with D possibly TRBD1 on 5 matching bases. The CDR3 spans 14 residues. Germline lookup yields CDR1 MGHRA and CDR2 YSYEKL. V was trimmed by 2 bases and J by 4 bases, leaving 11 bases between them. The CDR3 reads CASSQLDSRYGYTF. The CDR3, as DNA: TGCGCCAGCAGCCAACTAGACAGTCGCTATGGCTACACCTTC.

The chain carries TRBV21-1 and TRBJ1-5. TRBV21-1 is a listed pseudogene. CDR3 length equals 16 residues. This CDR3 reads CASSKVSLEGGQPQHF. CDR3 nucleotide sequence: TGTGCCAGCAGCAAAGTAAGTTTAGAAGGTGGTCAGCCCCAGCATTTT.